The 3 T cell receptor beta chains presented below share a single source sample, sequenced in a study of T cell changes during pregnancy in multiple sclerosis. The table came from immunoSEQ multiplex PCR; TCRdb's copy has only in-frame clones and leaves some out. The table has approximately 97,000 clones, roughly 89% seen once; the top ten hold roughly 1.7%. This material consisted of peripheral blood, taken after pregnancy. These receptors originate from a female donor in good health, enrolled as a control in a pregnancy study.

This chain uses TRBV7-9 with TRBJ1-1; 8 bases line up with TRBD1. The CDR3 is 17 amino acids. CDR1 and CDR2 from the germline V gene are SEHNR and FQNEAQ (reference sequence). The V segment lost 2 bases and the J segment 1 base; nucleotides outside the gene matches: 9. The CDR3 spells CASSLRRTGSGNTEAFF. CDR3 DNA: TGTGCCAGCAGCTTAAGACGGACAGGGTCGGGGAACACTGAAGCTTTCTTT.

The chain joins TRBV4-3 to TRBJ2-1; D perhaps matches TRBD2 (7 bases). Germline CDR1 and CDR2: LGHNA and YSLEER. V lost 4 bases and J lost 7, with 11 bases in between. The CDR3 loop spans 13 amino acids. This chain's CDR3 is CASSRGGGNEQFF. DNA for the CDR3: TGCGCCAGCAGCCGAGGGGGAGGGAATGAGCAGTTCTTC.

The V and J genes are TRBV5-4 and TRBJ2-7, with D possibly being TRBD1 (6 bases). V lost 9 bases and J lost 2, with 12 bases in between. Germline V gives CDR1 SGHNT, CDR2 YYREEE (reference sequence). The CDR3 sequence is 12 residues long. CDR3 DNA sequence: TGTGCCACTTCAGGGGTCCCCTACGAGCAGTACTTC. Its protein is CATSGVPYEQYF.